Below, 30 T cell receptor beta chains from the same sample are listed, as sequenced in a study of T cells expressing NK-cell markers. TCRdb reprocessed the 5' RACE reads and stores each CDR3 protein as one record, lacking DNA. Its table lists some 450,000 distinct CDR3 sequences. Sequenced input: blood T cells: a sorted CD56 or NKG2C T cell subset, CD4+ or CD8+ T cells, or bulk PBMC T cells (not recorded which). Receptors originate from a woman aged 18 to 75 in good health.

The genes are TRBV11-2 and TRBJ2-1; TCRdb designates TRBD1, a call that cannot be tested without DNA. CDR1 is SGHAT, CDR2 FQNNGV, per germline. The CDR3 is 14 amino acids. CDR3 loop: CASSYSGDDNEQFF.

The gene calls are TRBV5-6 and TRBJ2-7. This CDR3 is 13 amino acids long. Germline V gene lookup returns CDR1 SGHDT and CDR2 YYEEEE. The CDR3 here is CASSLVGDYEQYF.

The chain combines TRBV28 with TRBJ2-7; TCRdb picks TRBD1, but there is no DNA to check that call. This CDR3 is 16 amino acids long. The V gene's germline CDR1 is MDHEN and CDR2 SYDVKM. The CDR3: CASSSPGGGQIYEQYF.

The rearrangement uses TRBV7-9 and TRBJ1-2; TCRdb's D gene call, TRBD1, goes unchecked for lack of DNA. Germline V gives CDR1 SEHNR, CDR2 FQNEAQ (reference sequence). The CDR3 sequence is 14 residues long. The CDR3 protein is CASSLEVGVAGYTF. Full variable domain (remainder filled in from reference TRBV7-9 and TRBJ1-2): DTGVSQNPRHKITKRGQNVTFRCDPISEHNRLYWYRQTLGQGPEFLTYFQNEAQLEKSRLLSDRFSAERPKGSFSTLEIQRTEQGDSAMYLCASSLEVGVAGYTFGSGTRLTVV.

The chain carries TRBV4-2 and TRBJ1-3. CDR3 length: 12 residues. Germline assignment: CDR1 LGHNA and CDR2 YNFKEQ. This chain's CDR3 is CASSQGSNTIYF.

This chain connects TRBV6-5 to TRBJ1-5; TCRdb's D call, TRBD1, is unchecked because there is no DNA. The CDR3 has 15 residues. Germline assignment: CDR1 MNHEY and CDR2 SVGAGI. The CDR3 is CASSSRQGSNQPQHF.

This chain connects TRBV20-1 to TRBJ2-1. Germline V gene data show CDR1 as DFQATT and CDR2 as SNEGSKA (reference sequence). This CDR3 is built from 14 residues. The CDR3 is CSARFVLRGNEQFF.

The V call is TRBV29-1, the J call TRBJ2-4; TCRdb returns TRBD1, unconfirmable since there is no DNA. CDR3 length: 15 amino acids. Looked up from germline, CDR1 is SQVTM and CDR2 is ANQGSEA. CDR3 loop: CSVVGQGAAKNIQYF.

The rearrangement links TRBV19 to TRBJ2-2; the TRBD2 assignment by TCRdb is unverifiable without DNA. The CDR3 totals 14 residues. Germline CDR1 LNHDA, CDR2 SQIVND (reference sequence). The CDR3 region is CASSQRGGTGELFF.

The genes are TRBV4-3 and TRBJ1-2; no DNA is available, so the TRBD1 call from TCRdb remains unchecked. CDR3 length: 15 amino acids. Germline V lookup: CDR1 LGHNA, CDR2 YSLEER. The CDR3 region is CASSQDPQGESGYTF.

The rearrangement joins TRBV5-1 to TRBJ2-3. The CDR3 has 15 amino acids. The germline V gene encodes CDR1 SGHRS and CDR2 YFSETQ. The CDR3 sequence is CASSFFGRGTDTQYF.

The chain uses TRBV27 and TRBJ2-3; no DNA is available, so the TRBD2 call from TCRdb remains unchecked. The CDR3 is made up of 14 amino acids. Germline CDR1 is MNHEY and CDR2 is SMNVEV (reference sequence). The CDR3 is CASSWEGVADTQYF.

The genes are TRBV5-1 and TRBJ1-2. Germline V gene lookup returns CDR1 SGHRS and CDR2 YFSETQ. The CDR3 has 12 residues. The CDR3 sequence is CASSPESYGYTF.

The CDR3 spells CSASRGPAYNEQFF. The chain uses TRBV20-1 and TRBJ2-1; absent DNA, TCRdb's TRBD2 call cannot be checked. Germline assignment: CDR1 DFQATT and CDR2 SNEGSKA (reference sequence). The CDR3 sequence is 14 residues long.

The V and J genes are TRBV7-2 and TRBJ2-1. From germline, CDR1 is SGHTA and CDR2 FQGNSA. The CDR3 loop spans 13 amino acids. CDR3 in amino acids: CASSLVTSNEQFF. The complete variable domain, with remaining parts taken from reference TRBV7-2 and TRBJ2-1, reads GAGVSQSPSNKVTEKGKDVELRCDPISGHTALYWYRQSLGQGLEFLIYFQGNSAPDKSGLPSDRFSAERTGGSVSTLTIQRTQQEDSAVYLCASSLVTSNEQFFGPGTRLTVL.

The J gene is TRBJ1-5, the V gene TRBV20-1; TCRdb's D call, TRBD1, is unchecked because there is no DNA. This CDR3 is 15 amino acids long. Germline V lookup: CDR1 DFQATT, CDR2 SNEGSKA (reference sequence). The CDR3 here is CSAVRTEWSNQPQHF.

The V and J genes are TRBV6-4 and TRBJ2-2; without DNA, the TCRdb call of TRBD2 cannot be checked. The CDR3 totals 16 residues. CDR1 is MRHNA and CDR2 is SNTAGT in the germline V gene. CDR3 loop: CASTHSGTANTGELFF.

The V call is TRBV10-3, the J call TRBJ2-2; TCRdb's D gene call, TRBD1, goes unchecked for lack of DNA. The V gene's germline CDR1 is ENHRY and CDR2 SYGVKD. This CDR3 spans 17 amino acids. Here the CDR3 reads CAISESTADWQGGELFF.

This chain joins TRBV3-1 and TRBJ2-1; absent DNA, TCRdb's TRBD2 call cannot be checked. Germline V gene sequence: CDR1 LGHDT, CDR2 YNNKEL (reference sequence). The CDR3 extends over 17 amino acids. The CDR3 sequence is CASSPRRLAGTYNEQFF.

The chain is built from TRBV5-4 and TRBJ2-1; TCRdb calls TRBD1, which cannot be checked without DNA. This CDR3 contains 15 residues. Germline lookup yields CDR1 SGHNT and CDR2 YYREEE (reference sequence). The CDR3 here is CASSPMGQGYNEQFF.

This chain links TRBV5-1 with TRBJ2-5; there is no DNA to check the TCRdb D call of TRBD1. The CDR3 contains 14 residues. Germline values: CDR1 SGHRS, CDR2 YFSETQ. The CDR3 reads CASSRDRAQETQYF.

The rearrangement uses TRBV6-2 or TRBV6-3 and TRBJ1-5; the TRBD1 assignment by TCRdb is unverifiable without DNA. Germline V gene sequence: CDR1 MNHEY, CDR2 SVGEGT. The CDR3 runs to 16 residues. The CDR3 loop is CASSPGRNSYNQPQHF.

The CDR3 sequence is CASSGGQVPYGYTF. The genes are TRBV5-4 and TRBJ1-2; the D call of TRBD1 rests on TCRdb alone, since no DNA is present to check it. The germline V gene has CDR1 SGHNT and CDR2 YYREEE (reference sequence). The CDR3 totals 14 residues.

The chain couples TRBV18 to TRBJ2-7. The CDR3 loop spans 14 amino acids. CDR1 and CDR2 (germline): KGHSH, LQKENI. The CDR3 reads CASSPLGVVNEQYF.

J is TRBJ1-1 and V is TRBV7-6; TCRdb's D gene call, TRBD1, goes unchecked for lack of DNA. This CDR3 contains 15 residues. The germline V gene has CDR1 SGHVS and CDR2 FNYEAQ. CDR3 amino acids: CASSLVVEGDFEAFF. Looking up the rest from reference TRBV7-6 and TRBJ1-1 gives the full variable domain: GAGVSQSPRYKVTKRGQDVALRCDPISGHVSLYWYRQALGQGPEFLTYFNYEAQQDKSGLPNDRFSAERPEGSISTLTIQRTEQRDSAMYRCASSLVVEGDFEAFFGQGTRLTVV.

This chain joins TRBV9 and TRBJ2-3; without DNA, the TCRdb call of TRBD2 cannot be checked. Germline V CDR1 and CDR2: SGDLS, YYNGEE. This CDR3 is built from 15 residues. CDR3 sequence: CASSAAGLSTDTQYF. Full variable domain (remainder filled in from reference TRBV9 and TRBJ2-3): DSGVTQTPKHLITATGQRVTLRCSPRSGDLSVYWYQQSLDQGLQFLIQYYNGEERAKGNILERFSAQQFPDLHSELNLSSLELGDSALYFCASSAAGLSTDTQYFGPGTRLTVL.

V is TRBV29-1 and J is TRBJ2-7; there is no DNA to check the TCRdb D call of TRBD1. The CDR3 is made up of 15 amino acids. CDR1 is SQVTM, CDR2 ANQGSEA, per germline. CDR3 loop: CSVAKLTGPTYEQYF.

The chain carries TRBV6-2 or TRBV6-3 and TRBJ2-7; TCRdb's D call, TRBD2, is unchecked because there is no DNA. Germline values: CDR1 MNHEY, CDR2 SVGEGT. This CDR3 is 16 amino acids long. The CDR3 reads CASSYGGLAGTYEQYF.

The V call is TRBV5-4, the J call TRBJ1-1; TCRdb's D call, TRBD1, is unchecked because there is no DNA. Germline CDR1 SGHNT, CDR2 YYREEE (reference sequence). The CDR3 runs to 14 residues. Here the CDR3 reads CASSLTGTLDEAFF.

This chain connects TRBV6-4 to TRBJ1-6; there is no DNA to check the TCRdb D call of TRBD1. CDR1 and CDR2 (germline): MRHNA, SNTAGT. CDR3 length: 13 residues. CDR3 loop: CASSQQGGSPLHF.